These 24 T cell receptor beta chains were sequenced from one sample in a study of cytomegalovirus exposure and HLA in healthy donors. The PCR used 60 Vbeta and 13 Jbeta primers. Clones were sequenced by immunoSEQ multiplex PCR, and TCRdb holds only the in-frame ones, with some missing. The table has fewer than 150,000 clones, roughly three quarters seen once. The sequenced sample consisted of PBMCs. The origin of the receptors is a woman in her 50s in good health and CMV-seronegative.

J is TRBJ2-7 and V is TRBV7-2; 8 positions agree with TRBD2. CDR1 and CDR2 from the germline V gene are SGHTA and FQGNSA. Losses at the gene ends were 5 bases for V and 6 bases for J; bases not matched to a gene: 12. The CDR3 totals 15 residues. The CDR3 sequence is CASSGRGGRFSEQYF. The CDR3 DNA follows: TGTGCCAGCAGCGGCCGGGGGGGCCGATTTAGCGAGCAGTACTTC.

The genes are TRBV5-1 and TRBJ2-1, with D tentatively TRBD1 (7 bases). Deletions cut 0 bases from V and 12 bases from J, with 19 bases between. CDR1 and CDR2 from the germline V gene are SGHRS and YFSETQ. The CDR3 runs 15 residues. CDR3 sequence: CASSLGGDRAAGQFF. The CDR3 DNA is TGCGCCAGCAGCTTGGGCGGGGACAGAGCGGCGGGGCAGTTCTTC.

This clone appeared a few times. The chain carries TRBV2 and TRBJ2-7; perhaps TRBD1 as D (6 bases). Trimming took 6 bases from V and 6 from J, leaving 18 bases between them. This CDR3 is built from 14 residues. Germline loops: CDR1 SNHLY, CDR2 FYNNEI. The CDR3, as DNA: TGTGCCAGCAGCGGAACAGGGATCCCCCGCGAGCAGTACTTC. Encoded protein: CASSGTGIPREQYF.

The V gene is TRBV5-8, the J gene TRBJ1-2, with TRBD1 matching 7 bases. CDR3 length equals 13 residues. The junction had 4 bases not matched to a gene; V was cut back by 0 bases and J by 8 bases. Germline loops: CDR1 SGHTS, CDR2 YDEGEE. The CDR3 reads CASSLVQGFGYTF. DNA for the CDR3: TGTGCCAGCAGCTTGGTACAGGGGTTCGGCTACACCTTC.

V and J are TRBV19 and TRBJ2-7, with D possibly matching TRBD1 (6 bases). Trimming pared 3 bases from V and 3 bases from J, leaving 9 bases between. The germline gives CDR1 LNHDA, CDR2 SQIVND (reference sequence). The CDR3 is 13 residues long. DNA for the CDR3: TGTGCCAGTAGTATTCGGGACAACTACGAGCAGTACTTC. This sequence encodes CASSIRDNYEQYF.

This clone has only one observation. The V gene is TRBV5-6, the J gene TRBJ2-5; perhaps TRBD1 as D (6 bases). The germline V gene has CDR1 SGHDT and CDR2 YYEEEE. Deletions cut 2 bases from V and 8 bases from J, with 16 bases between. The CDR3 is 14 amino acids. The chain's CDR3 is CASSFGGGPPTQYF. The CDR3 bases are TGTGCCAGCAGCTTCGGTGGGGGCCCACCTACCCAGTACTTC.

The chain couples TRBV6-5 to TRBJ2-1; D remains ambiguous. The CDR3 has 13 amino acids. Germline V gene data show CDR1 as MNHEY and CDR2 as SVGAGI. Trimming cost V 4 bases and J 7 bases, with 11 bases left between them. CDR3 loop: CASSLSLVNEQFF. The CDR3 DNA reads as TGTGCCAGCAGTTTATCTCTCGTTAATGAGCAGTTCTTC.

V gene TRBV6-5 combines with J gene TRBJ2-5; 9 nucleotides align to TRBD2. The germline V gene has CDR1 MNHEY and CDR2 SVGAGI. Trimming cost V 0 bases and J 2 bases; bases outside gene matches: 1. There are 15 residues in the CDR3. The CDR3 region has the DNA TGTGCCAGCAGTTACTCTAGCGGGGGACAAGAGACCCAGTACTTC. Protein product: CASSYSSGGQETQYF.

The CDR3 sequence: CASSPEDSGYTF. The DNA for the CDR3 is TGTGCCAGCTCACCCGAGGATAGTGGCTACACCTTC. This chain joins TRBV18 and TRBJ1-2; D gene uncertain. Germline V gene data show CDR1 as KGHSH and CDR2 as LQKENI. V was pared by 3 bases and J by 7 bases, with 9 bases between. The length of the CDR3 is 12 residues.

The DNA for the CDR3 is TGTGCCAGCAGCTTATCCGGGACAGAAAATTCACCCCTCCACTTT. Protein: CASSLSGTENSPLHF. The J gene is TRBJ1-6, the V gene TRBV7-2; 7 positions agree with TRBD1. Germline values: CDR1 SGHTA, CDR2 FQGNSA. The CDR3 has 15 amino acids. V lost 2 bases, J lost 7 bases, and 5 bases stayed unmatched.

This clone was recorded only once. The chain links TRBV11-1 to TRBJ2-3; 8 bases agree with TRBD2. Germline V lookup: CDR1 SGHAT, CDR2 FQDESV (reference sequence). V dropped 3 bases and J dropped 6; count of bases not matched to a gene: 8. CDR3 length: 15 amino acids. The CDR3 bases are TGTGCCAGCAGCTTGGGAGCGGGGGTTTCGGATACGCAGTATTTT. As protein: CASSLGAGVSDTQYF. The variable domain in full, with the rest retrieved from reference TRBV11-1 and TRBJ2-3, is EAEVAQSPRYKITEKSQAVAFWCDPISGHATLYWYRQILGQGPELLVQFQDESVVDDSQLPKDRFSAERLKGVDSTLKIQPAELGDSAMYLCASSLGAGVSDTQYFGPGTRLTVL.

This clone was detected a few times. The chain has TRBV4-2 and TRBJ2-5; no firm D call. CDR3 length equals 17 residues. The V and J ends lost 1 base and 0 bases respectively, with 15 bases between them. Germline-derived CDR1 and CDR2 are LGHNA and YNFKEQ. CDR3 protein: CASSQAQPVLYQETQYF. DNA for the CDR3: TGTGCCAGCAGCCAAGCACAGCCTGTCCTTTACCAAGAGACCCAGTACTTC.

The chain couples TRBV2 to TRBJ1-2; TRBD1 matches 8 bases. Germline CDR1 and CDR2: SNHLY and FYNNEI. There are 15 residues in the CDR3. V lost 6 bases to trimming and J lost 8 bases; unmatched junction nucleotides: 14. DNA for the CDR3: TGTGCCAGCAGCACCGGACAGGGAGAGGTATGGGGCTACACCTTC. Translation: CASSTGQGEVWGYTF. The whole variable domain, remainder taken from reference TRBV2 and TRBJ1-2, is EPEVTQTPSHQVTQMGQEVILRCVPISNHLYFYWYRQILGQKVEFLVSFYNNEISEKSEIFDDQFSVERPDGSNFTLKIRSTKLEDSAMYFCASSTGQGEVWGYTFGSGTRLTVV.

The chain links TRBV27 to TRBJ2-2; 8 nucleotides agree with TRBD1. The CDR3 runs 16 residues. CDR1 MNHEY and CDR2 SMNVEV come from the germline V gene (reference sequence). J was trimmed by 4 bases and V by 5 bases; bases with no gene match: 9. Here the CDR3 reads CASSPGQGRGTGELFF. DNA for the CDR3: TGTGCCAGCAGTCCAGGACAGGGACGCGGCACCGGGGAGCTGTTTTTT.

In this sample, this clone turned up a few times. V gene TRBV4-3 combines with J gene TRBJ1-2, with a tentative D call TRBD1 (5 bases). Germline-derived CDR1 and CDR2 are LGHNA and YSLEER. The V end lost 2 bases, the J end lost 2 bases, and 6 bases lay between the germline ends. The CDR3 is 13 residues long. The CDR3 region is CASSQRGNYGYTF. CDR3 DNA: TGCGCCAGCAGCCAACGGGGGAACTATGGCTACACCTTC.

The chain recombines TRBV25-1 with TRBJ1-5, with D tentatively TRBD1 (5 bases). This CDR3 has 14 residues. The germline V gene has CDR1 MGHDK and CDR2 SYGVNS. Trimming left V 3 bases short and J 4 bases short, with 10 bases between. Here the CDR3 reads CASSDRQGNQPQHF. CDR3 nucleotides: TGTGCCAGCAGTGACCGGCAGGGAAATCAGCCCCAGCATTTT.

The V call is TRBV28, the J call TRBJ2-2; 8 positions match TRBD2. The CDR3 is 17 residues long. Germline V gene lookup returns CDR1 MDHEN and CDR2 SYDVKM. V trimming: 1 base; J trimming: 1 base; junction bases outside the gene matches: 5. CDR3 protein: CASSLLGLAMNTGELFF. The CDR3 nucleotides are TGTGCCAGCAGTTTATTAGGACTAGCTATGAACACCGGGGAGCTGTTTTTT.

This clone was seen more than once but under ten times. The chain links TRBV5-6 to TRBJ2-7; 8 positions agree with TRBD1. Germline CDR1 reads SGHDT; CDR2 reads YYEEEE. This CDR3 has 13 amino acids. The V segment lost 5 bases and the J segment 6 bases; nucleotides outside the gene matches: 7. This CDR3 is CASSSTGGFEQYF. CDR3 bases: TGTGCCAGCAGTAGTACAGGGGGGTTCGAGCAGTACTTC.

The rearrangement uses TRBV7-2 and TRBJ2-3; D may be TRBD2 (6 bases). The germline V and J ends were trimmed by 3 bases and 2 bases, with 15 bases remaining between them. Germline CDR1 and CDR2: SGHTA and FQGNSA. The CDR3 covers 16 residues. The CDR3 loop is CASSFSGGPYTDTQYF. CDR3 bases: TGTGCCAGCAGCTTTAGCGGCGGCCCCTACACAGATACGCAGTATTTT.

The rearrangement joins TRBV6-1 to TRBJ1-2, with no clear D. The V gene lost 4 bases and the J gene lost 5 bases, with 11 bases spanning the gap. CDR1 MNHNS and CDR2 SASEGT come from the germline V gene. The CDR3 length is 13 residues. The CDR3 here is CASSARGGYGYTF. DNA for the CDR3: TGTGCCAGCAGTGCCCGCGGCGGTTATGGCTACACCTTC.

V is TRBV15 and J is TRBJ1-1, with D possibly matching TRBD1 (6 bases). The CDR3 consists of 12 residues. Looked up from germline, CDR1 is LNHNV and CDR2 is YYDKDF (reference sequence). Between the trimmed V and J ends, which lost 0 bases and 8 bases, there was a span of 7 bases. This CDR3 is CATSRDTGEAFF. The DNA of the CDR3 is TGTGCCACCAGCAGAGATACAGGGGAAGCTTTCTTT.

This clone was seen only a few times. The chain recombines TRBV10-3 with TRBJ1-2, with 8 bases matching TRBD1. Per germline, CDR1 ENHRY and CDR2 SYGVKD. The CDR3 runs to 13 residues. The ends lost 4 bases at V and 8 bases at J; junction bases unmatched: 6. CDR3 sequence reads: CAISGTGRSGYTF. The CDR3 DNA reads TGTGCCATCAGTGGGACAGGGCGCTCCGGCTACACCTTC.

This clone was observed a few times. The rearrangement uses TRBV5-1 and TRBJ2-5; the match to TRBD2 covers 12 bases. With V trimmed by 0 bases and J by 11 bases, 8 bases remained unmatched. This CDR3 is 15 amino acids long. Germline V CDR1 and CDR2: SGHRS, YFSETQ. CDR3 protein: CASSLGTSGVTKQYF. CDR3 sequence (DNA): TGCGCCAGCAGCTTGGGGACTAGCGGGGTTACGAAGCAGTACTTC.

The rearrangement uses TRBV7-2 and TRBJ2-5; 9 nucleotides align to TRBD2. In germline, CDR1 is SGHTA, CDR2 FQGNSA. V lost 6 bases, J lost 5 bases, and 4 bases stayed unmatched. The CDR3 spans 13 residues. CDR3 nucleotide sequence: TGTGCCAGCAGAAGCGGGGGGCGGGAGACCCAGTACTTC. It translates to CASRSGGRETQYF.